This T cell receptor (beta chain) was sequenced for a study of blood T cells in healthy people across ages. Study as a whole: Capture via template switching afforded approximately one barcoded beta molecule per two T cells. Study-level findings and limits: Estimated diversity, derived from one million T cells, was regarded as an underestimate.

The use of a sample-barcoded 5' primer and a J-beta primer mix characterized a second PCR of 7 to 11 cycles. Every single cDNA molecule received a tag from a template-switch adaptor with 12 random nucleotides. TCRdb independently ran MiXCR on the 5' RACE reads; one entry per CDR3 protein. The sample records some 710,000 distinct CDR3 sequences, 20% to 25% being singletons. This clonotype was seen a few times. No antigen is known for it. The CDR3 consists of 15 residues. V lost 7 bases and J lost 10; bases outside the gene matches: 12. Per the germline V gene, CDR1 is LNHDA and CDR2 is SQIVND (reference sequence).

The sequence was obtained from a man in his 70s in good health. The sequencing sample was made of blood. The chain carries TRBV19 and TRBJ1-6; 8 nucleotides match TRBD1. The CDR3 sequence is CASTQDRAERSPLHF. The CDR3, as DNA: TGTGCCAGTACTCAGGACAGGGCGGAACGATCACCCCTCCACTTT.